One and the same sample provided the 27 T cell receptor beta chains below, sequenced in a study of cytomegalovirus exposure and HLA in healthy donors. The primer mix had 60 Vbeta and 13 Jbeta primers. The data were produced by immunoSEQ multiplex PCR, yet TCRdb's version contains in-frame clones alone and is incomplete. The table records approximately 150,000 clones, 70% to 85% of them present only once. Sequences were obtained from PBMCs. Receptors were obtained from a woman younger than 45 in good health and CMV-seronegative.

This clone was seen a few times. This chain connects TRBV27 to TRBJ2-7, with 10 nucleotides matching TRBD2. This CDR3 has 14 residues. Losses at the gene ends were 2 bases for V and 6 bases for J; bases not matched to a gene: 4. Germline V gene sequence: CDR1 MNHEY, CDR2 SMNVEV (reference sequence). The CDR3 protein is CASSLVASGSEQYF. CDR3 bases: TGTGCCAGCAGTTTAGTGGCTAGCGGGAGCGAGCAGTACTTC.

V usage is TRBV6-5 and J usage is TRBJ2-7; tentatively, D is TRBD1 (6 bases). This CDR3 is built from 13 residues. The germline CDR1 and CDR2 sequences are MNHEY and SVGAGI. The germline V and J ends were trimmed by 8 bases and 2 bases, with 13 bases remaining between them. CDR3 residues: CASGGGQPYEQYF. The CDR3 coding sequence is TGTGCCAGCGGTGGAGGACAGCCCTACGAGCAGTACTTC.

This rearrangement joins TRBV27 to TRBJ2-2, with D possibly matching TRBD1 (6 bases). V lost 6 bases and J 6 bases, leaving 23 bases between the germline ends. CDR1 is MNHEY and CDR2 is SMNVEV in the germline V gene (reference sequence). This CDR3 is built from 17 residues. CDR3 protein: CASSPPRGFGGAGELFF. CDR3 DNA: TGTGCCAGCAGCCCCCCTAGGGGGTTTGGTGGTGCCGGGGAGCTGTTTTTT.

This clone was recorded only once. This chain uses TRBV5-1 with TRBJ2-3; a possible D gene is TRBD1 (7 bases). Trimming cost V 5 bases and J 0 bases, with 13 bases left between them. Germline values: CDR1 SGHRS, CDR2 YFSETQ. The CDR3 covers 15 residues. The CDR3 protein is CASSRGTVSTDTQYF. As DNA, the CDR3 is TGCGCCAGCAGTCGCGGGACAGTTAGCACAGATACGCAGTATTTT.

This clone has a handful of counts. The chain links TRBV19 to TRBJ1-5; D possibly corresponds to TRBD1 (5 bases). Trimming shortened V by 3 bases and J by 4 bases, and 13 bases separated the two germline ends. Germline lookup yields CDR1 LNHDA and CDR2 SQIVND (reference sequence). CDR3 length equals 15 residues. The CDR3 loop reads CASSIARELNQPQHF. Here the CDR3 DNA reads TGTGCCAGTAGTATTGCCAGGGAATTGAATCAGCCCCAGCATTTT.

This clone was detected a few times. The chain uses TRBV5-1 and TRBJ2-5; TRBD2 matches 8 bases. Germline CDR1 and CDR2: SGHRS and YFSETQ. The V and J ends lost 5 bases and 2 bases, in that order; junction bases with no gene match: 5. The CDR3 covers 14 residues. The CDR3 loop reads CASRLAGHQETQYF. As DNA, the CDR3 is TGCGCCAGCAGGCTAGCGGGTCATCAAGAGACCCAGTACTTC. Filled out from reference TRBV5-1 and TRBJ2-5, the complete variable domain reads KAGVTQTPRYLIKTRGQQVTLSCSPISGHRSVSWYQQTPGQGLQFLFEYFSETQRNKGNFPGRFSGRQFSNSRSEMNVSTLELGDSALYLCASRLAGHQETQYFGPGTRLLVL.

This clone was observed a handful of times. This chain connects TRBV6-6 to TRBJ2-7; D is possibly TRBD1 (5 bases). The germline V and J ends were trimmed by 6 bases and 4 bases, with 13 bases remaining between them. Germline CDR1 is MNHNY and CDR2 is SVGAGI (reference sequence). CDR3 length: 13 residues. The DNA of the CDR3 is TGTGCCAGCAGACTTGGACAAGATTACGAGCAGTACTTC. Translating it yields CASRLGQDYEQYF.

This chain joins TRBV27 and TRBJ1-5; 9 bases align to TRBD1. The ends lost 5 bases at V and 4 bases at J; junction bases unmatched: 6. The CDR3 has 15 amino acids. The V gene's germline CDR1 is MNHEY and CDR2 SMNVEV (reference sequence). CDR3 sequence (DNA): TGTGCCAGCAGTCGGGACAGGGCTTTTAATCAGCCCCAGCATTTT. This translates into CASSRDRAFNQPQHF.

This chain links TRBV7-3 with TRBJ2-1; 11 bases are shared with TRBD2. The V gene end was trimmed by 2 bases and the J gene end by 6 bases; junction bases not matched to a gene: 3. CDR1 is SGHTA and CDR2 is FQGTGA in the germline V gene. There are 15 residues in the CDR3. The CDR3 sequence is CASSLGSGGANEQFF. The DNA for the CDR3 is TGTGCCAGCAGCTTAGGTAGCGGGGGGGCCAATGAGCAGTTCTTC.

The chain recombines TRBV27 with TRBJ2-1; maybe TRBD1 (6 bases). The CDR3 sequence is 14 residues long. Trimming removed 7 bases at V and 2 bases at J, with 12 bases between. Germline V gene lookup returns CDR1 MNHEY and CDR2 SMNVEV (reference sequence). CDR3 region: CASKRDTAYNEQFF. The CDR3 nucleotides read TGTGCCAGCAAGAGGGACACAGCCTACAATGAGCAGTTCTTC.

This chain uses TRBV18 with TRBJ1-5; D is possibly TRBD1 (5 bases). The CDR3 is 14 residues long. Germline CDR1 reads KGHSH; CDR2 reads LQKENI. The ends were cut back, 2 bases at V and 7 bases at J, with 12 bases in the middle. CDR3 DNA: TGTGCCAGCTCACCAGAGCAGGGAGGCCAGCCCCAGCATTTT. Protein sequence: CASSPEQGGQPQHF. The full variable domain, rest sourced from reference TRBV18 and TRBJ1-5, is NAGVMQNPRHLVRRRGQEARLRCSPMKGHSHVYWYRQLPEEGLKFMVYLQKENIIDESGMPKERFSAEFPKEGPSILRIQQVVRGDSAAYFCASSPEQGGQPQHFGDGTRLSIL.

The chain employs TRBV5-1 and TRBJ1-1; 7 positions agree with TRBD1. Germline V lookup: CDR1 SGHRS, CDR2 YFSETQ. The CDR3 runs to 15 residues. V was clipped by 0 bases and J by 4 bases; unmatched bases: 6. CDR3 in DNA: TGCGCCAGCAGCTTGGGACAGGGTCGATCCACTGAAGCTTTCTTT. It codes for CASSLGQGRSTEAFF.

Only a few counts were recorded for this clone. In nucleotides, the CDR3 is TGTGCCAGTAGTATAACTAGGATCGATCCCCAGCATTTT. Translation: CASSITRIDPQHF. The V gene is TRBV19, the J gene TRBJ1-5; unclear D gene. Trimming took 2 bases from V and 10 from J, leaving 12 bases between them. There are 13 residues in the CDR3. From germline, CDR1 is LNHDA and CDR2 SQIVND (reference sequence).

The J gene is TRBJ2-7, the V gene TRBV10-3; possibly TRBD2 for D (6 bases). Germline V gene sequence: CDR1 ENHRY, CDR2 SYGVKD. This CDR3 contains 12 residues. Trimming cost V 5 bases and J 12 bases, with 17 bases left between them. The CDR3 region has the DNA TGTGCCATCAGTCAGGGCGGGGTGGGTCGGTACTTC. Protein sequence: CAISQGGVGRYF.

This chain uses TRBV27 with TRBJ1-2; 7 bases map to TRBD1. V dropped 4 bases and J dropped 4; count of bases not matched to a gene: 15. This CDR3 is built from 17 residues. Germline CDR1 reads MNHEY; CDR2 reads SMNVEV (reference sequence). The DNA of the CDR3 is TGTGCCAGCAGTTCCACCGGGACAGCTTCTCGTAGCTATGGCTACACCTTC. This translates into CASSSTGTASRSYGYTF.

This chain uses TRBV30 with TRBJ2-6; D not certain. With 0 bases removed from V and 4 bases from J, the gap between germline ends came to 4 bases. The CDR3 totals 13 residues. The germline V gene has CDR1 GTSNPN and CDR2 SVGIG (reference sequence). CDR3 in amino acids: CAWSVQGANVLTF. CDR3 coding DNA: TGTGCCTGGAGTGTACAGGGGGCCAACGTCCTGACTTTC.

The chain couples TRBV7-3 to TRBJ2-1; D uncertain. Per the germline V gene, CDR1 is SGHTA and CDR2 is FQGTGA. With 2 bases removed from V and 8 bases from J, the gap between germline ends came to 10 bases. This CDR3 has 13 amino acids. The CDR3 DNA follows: TGTGCCAGCAGCTTATTATCCCCGGATGAGCAGTTCTTC. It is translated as CASSLLSPDEQFF.

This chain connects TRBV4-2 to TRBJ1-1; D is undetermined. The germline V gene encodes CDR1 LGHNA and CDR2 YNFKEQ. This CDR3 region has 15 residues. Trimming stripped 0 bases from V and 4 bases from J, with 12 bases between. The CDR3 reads CASSQESRSGTEAFF. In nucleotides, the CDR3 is TGTGCCAGCAGCCAAGAGTCACGGTCGGGCACTGAAGCTTTCTTT.

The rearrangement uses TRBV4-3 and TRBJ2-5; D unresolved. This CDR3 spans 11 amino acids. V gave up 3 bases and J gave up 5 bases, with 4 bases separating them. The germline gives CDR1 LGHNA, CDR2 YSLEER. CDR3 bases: TGCGCCAGCAGCCACGCGGAGACCCAGTACTTC. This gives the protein CASSHAETQYF.

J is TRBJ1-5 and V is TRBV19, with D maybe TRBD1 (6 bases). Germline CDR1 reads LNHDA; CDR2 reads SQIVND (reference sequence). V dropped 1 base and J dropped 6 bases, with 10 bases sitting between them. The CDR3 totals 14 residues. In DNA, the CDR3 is TGTGCCAGTAGTATAGCTACAGGGAGTCAGCCCCAGCATTTT. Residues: CASSIATGSQPQHF.

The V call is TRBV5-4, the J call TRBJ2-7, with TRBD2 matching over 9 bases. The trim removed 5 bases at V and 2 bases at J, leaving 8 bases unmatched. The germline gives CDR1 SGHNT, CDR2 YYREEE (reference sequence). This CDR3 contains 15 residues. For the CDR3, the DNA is TGTGCCAGCAGTCTCGGGGGCGGGAGGGCCTACGAGCAGTACTTC. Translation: CASSLGGGRAYEQYF.

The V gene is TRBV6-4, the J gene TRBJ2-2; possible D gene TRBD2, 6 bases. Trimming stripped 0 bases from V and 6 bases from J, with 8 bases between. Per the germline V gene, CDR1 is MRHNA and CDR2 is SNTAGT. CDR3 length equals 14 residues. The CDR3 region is CASSDSGGPGELFF. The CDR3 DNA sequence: TGTGCCAGCAGTGACTCCGGGGGACCCGGGGAGCTGTTTTTT.

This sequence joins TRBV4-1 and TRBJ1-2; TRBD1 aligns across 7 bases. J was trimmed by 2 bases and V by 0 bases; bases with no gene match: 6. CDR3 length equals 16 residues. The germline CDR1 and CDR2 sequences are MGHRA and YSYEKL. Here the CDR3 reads CASSQDVRQGNYGYTF. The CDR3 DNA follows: TGCGCCAGCAGCCAAGATGTTCGACAGGGCAACTATGGCTACACCTTC.

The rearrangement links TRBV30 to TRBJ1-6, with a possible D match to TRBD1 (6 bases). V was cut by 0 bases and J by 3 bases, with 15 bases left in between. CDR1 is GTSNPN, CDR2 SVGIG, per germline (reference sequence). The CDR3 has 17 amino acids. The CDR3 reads CAWSVGRTAIYNSPLHF. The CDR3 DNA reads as TGTGCCTGGAGTGTGGGGCGGACAGCTATCTATAATTCACCCCTCCACTTT.

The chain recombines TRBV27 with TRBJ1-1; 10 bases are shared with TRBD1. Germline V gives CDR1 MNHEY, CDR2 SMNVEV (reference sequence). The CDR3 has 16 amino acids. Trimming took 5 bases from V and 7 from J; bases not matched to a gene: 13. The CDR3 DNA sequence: TGTGCCAGCAGTCTGAGTCCCGGGACAGGGGCAGTTGAAGCTTTCTTT. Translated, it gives CASSLSPGTGAVEAFF.

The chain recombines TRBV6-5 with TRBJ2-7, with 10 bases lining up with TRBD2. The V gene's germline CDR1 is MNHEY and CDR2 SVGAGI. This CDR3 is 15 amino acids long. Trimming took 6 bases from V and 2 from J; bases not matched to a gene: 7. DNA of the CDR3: TGTGCCAGCAGGCCTGTAGCGGGGGGTCCCTACGAGCAGTACTTC. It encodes CASRPVAGGPYEQYF.

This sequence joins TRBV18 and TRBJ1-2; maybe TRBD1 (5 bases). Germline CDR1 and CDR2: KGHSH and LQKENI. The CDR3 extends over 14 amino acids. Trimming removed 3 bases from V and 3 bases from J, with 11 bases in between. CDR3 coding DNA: TGTGCCAGCTCACCCACGACGGGGGACTATGGCTACACCTTC. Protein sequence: CASSPTTGDYGYTF.